These 3 T cell receptor beta chains originate from one sample sequenced in a study of beta chain features in type 1 diabetes. The antigens for these receptors are not known. The study's findings and limits: Shorter TCRB CDR3s, moderately but significantly so, marked every one of the four CD4+ subsets in Type 1 diabetes patients.

Reverse transcription of all isolated RNA meant that expressed TCRB transcripts were sequenced. Repertoires were generated with immunoSEQ multiplex PCR, while TCRdb's copy carries only in-frame clones and drops some. The sample shows under 300,000 clones, around 24% of them seen only once. The sequencing sample was made of naive CD4+ T cells from blood. The receptors were gathered from a woman in her twenties or thirties with type 1 diabetes.

With respect to this clone: The sample holds other DNA sequences that translate to the same CDR3. The chain employs TRBV19 and TRBJ2-7; 7 positions match TRBD1. The V gene end was trimmed by 4 bases and the J gene end by 4 bases; junction bases not matched to a gene: 1. CDR1 and CDR2 (germline): LNHDA, SQIVND (reference sequence). The CDR3 totals 12 residues. CDR3 bases: TGTGCCAGTAGTAGACAGGGATACGAGCAGTACTTC. This codes for CASSRQGYEQYF.

The chain recombines TRBV19 with TRBJ2-5; TRBD2 is a possible D gene (5 bases). This CDR3 is 15 amino acids long. Trimming stripped 1 base from V and 4 bases from J, with 13 bases between. Germline values: CDR1 LNHDA, CDR2 SQIVND (reference sequence). CDR3 nucleotide sequence: TGTGCCAGTAGTATAGTTGGGAGAGGGCGAGAGACCCAGTACTTC. The encoded protein is CASSIVGRGRETQYF.

V and J are TRBV9 and TRBJ2-3; no definite D call. The CDR3 is made up of 14 amino acids. V was trimmed by 0 bases and J by 7 bases, leaving 12 bases between them. The V gene's germline CDR1 is SGDLS and CDR2 YYNGEE. CDR3 amino acids: CASSVEQFFNTQYF. The DNA for the CDR3 is TGTGCCAGCAGCGTAGAACAGTTTTTCAATACGCAGTATTTT.